The 22 T cell receptor beta chains below all came from one sample that was sequenced in a study of OX40 agonist ivuxolimab in advanced cancers. Method: immunoSEQ multiplex PCR; TCRdb's copy keeps in-frame clones and lacks some. The repertoire has fewer than 30,000 clones, roughly 66% of them found once; the top ten carry around 18%. This sample comprised CD4+ or CD8+ T cells sorted from blood, obtained in a trial of the OX40 agonist ivuxolimab. The source is an adult with an advanced solid tumor such as melanoma, head and neck, liver or kidney cancer.

This chain joins TRBV6-6 and TRBJ1-2; the D gene is possibly TRBD1 (6 bases). Germline CDR1 is MNHNY and CDR2 is SVGAGI (reference sequence). This CDR3 is built from 14 residues. The germline V and J ends were trimmed by 4 bases and 2 bases, with 11 bases remaining between them. CDR3 sequence (DNA): TGTGCCAGCAGTTCATACAGGGTGAACTATGGCTACACCTTC. Translation: CASSSYRVNYGYTF.

This clone was seen only once. The chain employs TRBV6-6 and TRBJ2-3; D is tentatively TRBD1 or TRBD2 (5 bases each). Germline V gene sequence: CDR1 MNHNY, CDR2 SVGAGI (reference sequence). This CDR3 region has 16 residues. The V and J ends lost 4 bases and 4 bases respectively, with 18 bases between them. Here the CDR3 DNA reads TGTGCCAGCAGTTCCCCCTTGAGAGGGGACGCAGATACGCAGTATTTT. This translates into CASSSPLRGDADTQYF.

About this clone: Just one base apart from a much larger clone, this may be a read error. This chain joins TRBV6-9 and TRBJ2-7, with D uncertain. Germline V CDR1 and CDR2: MNHGY, SVAAGI. The V end lost 5 bases, the J end lost 3 bases, and 8 bases lay between the germline ends. The length of the CDR3 is 12 residues. The CDR3 DNA follows: TGTGCCAGCAGTCACGGAGACTACGAGCAGTACTTC. This gives the protein CASSHGDYEQYF.

This chain uses TRBV7-9 with TRBJ2-3; D gene ambiguous. This CDR3 has 14 amino acids. Germline values: CDR1 SEHNR, CDR2 FQNEAQ (reference sequence). The ends were cut back, 5 bases at V and 2 bases at J, with 11 bases in the middle. The CDR3 spells CASSPRVFTDTQYF. The CDR3 DNA sequence: TGTGCCAGCAGCCCCCGGGTTTTCACAGATACGCAGTATTTT.

The chain links TRBV5-1 to TRBJ2-7; 10 bases align to TRBD2. CDR3 size: 15 residues. Germline CDR1 reads SGHRS; CDR2 reads YFSETQ. The V and J ends lost 4 bases and 4 bases, in that order; junction bases with no gene match: 8. Written as DNA, the CDR3 is TGCGCCAGCAGCCCCTTTAGCGGGGGGTCTTACGAGCAGTACTTC. Translated, it gives CASSPFSGGSYEQYF.

This rearrangement joins TRBV27 to TRBJ2-7, with 8 bases fitting TRBD1. CDR3 length: 12 amino acids. The V segment lost 6 bases and the J segment 6 bases; nucleotides outside the gene matches: 4. Germline CDR1 and CDR2: MNHEY and SMNVEV (reference sequence). CDR3 in amino acids: CASSPTGVEQYF. In DNA form, the CDR3 reads TGTGCCAGCAGCCCGACAGGGGTCGAGCAGTACTTC.

This clone counts as medium-sized. The CDR3 bases are TGTGCCAGCAGCGTAGGAGGGGGAGGGACGGGTAATGAGCAGTTCTTC. This gives the protein CASSVGGGGTGNEQFF. The rearrangement links TRBV9 to TRBJ2-1; tentative D call: TRBD2 (7 bases). CDR3 length equals 16 residues. Germline lookup yields CDR1 SGDLS and CDR2 YYNGEE. Between the trimmed V and J ends, which lost 0 bases and 7 bases, there was a span of 17 bases.

The chain has TRBV4-1 and TRBJ2-7, with D possibly being TRBD2 (6 bases). The CDR3 loop spans 13 amino acids. Germline loops: CDR1 MGHRA, CDR2 YSYEKL. The V end was cut by 1 base, the J end by 2 bases, with 6 bases between. CDR3: CASSQGTTYEQYF. In DNA, the CDR3 is TGCGCCAGCAGCCAAGGGACTACCTACGAGCAGTACTTC.

V usage is TRBV7-8 and J usage is TRBJ1-5; 7 bases are a match to TRBD1. Germline loops: CDR1 SGHVS, CDR2 FQNEAQ. This CDR3 is 13 amino acids long. V dropped 5 bases and J dropped 6; count of bases not matched to a gene: 4. CDR3 region: CASSLGGSQPQHF. In DNA, the CDR3 is TGTGCCAGCAGCCTAGGGGGCAGTCAGCCCCAGCATTTT.

V and J are TRBV5-5 and TRBJ2-5; TRBD1 matches 7 bases. Unmatched junction bases numbered 6, after V lost 1 base and J lost 0 bases. The CDR3 has 16 amino acids. From germline, CDR1 is SGHKS and CDR2 YYEKEE (reference sequence). CDR3: CASSLRPGGHQETQYF. The CDR3 DNA reads TGTGCCAGCAGCTTGCGGCCAGGGGGTCACCAAGAGACCCAGTACTTC.

This sequence joins TRBV7-9 and TRBJ2-7; no clear D gene. This CDR3 contains 9 residues. V lost 8 bases and J lost 4, with 3 bases in between. Germline V lookup: CDR1 SEHNR, CDR2 FQNEAQ (reference sequence). This CDR3 reads CASGYEQYF. In nucleotides, the CDR3 is TGTGCCAGCGGTTACGAGCAGTACTTC.

This chain connects TRBV9 to TRBJ1-1, with TRBD1 matching 8 bases. Germline loops: CDR1 SGDLS, CDR2 YYNGEE. The CDR3 extends over 15 amino acids. V lost 1 base, J lost 2 bases, and 4 bases stayed unmatched. The DNA of the CDR3 is TGTGCCAGCAGCGTAACCGGACAGGGAAACACTGAAGCTTTCTTT. Its translation: CASSVTGQGNTEAFF.

V usage is TRBV7-9 and J usage is TRBJ2-7, with a weak D call TRBD2 (5 bases). The germline CDR1 and CDR2 sequences are SEHNR and FQNEAQ (reference sequence). V was trimmed by 1 base and J by 2 bases, leaving 15 bases between them. This CDR3 is 16 amino acids long. The DNA of the CDR3 is TGTGCCAGCAGCTTAGGAGGGTCAGCTCCTGCCTACGAGCAGTACTTC. Its protein product is CASSLGGSAPAYEQYF. Full variable domain (missing parts from reference TRBV7-9 and TRBJ2-7): DTGVSQNPRHKITKRGQNVTFRCDPISEHNRLYWYRQTLGQGPEFLTYFQNEAQLEKSRLLSDRFSAERPKGSFSTLEIQRTEQGDSAMYLCASSLGGSAPAYEQYFGPGTRLTVT.

The chain uses TRBV7-8 and TRBJ2-1; D not certain. The germline gives CDR1 SGHVS, CDR2 FQNEAQ. V lost 1 base and J 6 bases, leaving 10 bases between the germline ends. The CDR3 consists of 14 residues. CDR3 protein: CASSLGADINEQFF. In DNA form, the CDR3 reads TGTGCCAGCAGCTTAGGGGCAGACATCAATGAGCAGTTCTTC.

This chain joins TRBV9 and TRBJ1-1, with D unclear. CDR3 size: 15 residues. Trimming shortened V by 4 bases and J by 1 base, and 14 bases separated the two germline ends. Germline assignment: CDR1 SGDLS and CDR2 YYNGEE. The CDR3 DNA reads TGTGCCAGCAGCCTGGGATGGTTACCGAACACTGAAGCTTTCTTT. Protein: CASSLGWLPNTEAFF.

This clone has only a few counts. The chain links TRBV5-1 to TRBJ2-1, with TRBD2 matching over 10 bases. Germline V lookup: CDR1 SGHRS, CDR2 YFSETQ. V lost 4 bases to trimming and J lost 9 bases; unmatched junction nucleotides: 10. This CDR3 is 15 amino acids long. The CDR3 is CASSAASGGSGEQFF. The CDR3 DNA follows: TGCGCCAGCAGCGCCGCTAGCGGGGGAAGCGGTGAGCAGTTCTTC.

This clone has only one observation. The genes are TRBV30 and TRBJ1-3, with no clear D. The CDR3 sequence is 12 residues long. From germline, CDR1 is GTSNPN and CDR2 SVGIG (reference sequence). Trimming took 4 bases from V and 4 from J, leaving 8 bases between them. In DNA form, the CDR3 reads TGTGCCTGGACCGCTCTAGGAAACACCATATATTTT. Translation gives CAWTALGNTIYF.

To note about this clone: This likely traces to a read error, being one base from a far larger clone. J is TRBJ2-2 and V is TRBV27; 7 nucleotides agree with TRBD2. V gave up 4 bases and J gave up 5 bases; unmatched junction bases: 4. The germline gives CDR1 MNHEY, CDR2 SMNVEV (reference sequence). CDR3 size: 14 residues. CDR3: CASSSAGETGELFF. In DNA form, the CDR3 reads TGTGCCAGCAGTTCGGCGGGGGAAACCGGGGAGCTGTTTTTT.

The gene calls are TRBV6-5 and TRBJ2-2; no firm D call. Per the germline V gene, CDR1 is MNHEY and CDR2 is SVGAGI. The CDR3 is 14 residues long. The ends were cut back, 4 bases at V and 7 bases at J, with 13 bases in the middle. The CDR3 loop reads CASSFTDGVGELFF. The CDR3 coding sequence is TGTGCCAGCAGTTTTACGGACGGCGTCGGGGAGCTGTTTTTT.

This clone has just a few counts. This chain connects TRBV29-1 to TRBJ2-1; tentative D call: TRBD2 (6 bases). With 5 bases removed from V and 2 bases from J, the gap between germline ends came to 13 bases. Germline-derived CDR1 and CDR2 are SQVTM and ANQGSEA. This CDR3 is 14 amino acids long. CDR3 sequence (DNA): TGCAGCGTTTTTGCGGGGTGGCCCTACAATGAGCAGTTCTTC. This gives the protein CSVFAGWPYNEQFF.

The V and J genes are TRBV6-1 and TRBJ2-4; the D gene is possibly TRBD2 (5 bases). The CDR3 totals 13 residues. CDR1 and CDR2 (germline): MNHNS, SASEGT. With 5 bases removed from V and 12 bases from J, the gap between germline ends came to 17 bases. CDR3 loop: CASSPGGRTDQYF. DNA for the CDR3: TGTGCCAGCAGTCCCGGAGGCCGAACAGATCAGTACTTC.

The gene calls are TRBV9 and TRBJ2-5; D is ambiguous. Germline assignment: CDR1 SGDLS and CDR2 YYNGEE. Trimming took 0 bases from V and 1 from J, leaving 10 bases between them. CDR3 length: 15 amino acids. CDR3 DNA sequence: TGTGCCAGCAGCGTAGCGGGTCAGGCCCAAGAGACCCAGTACTTC. This codes for CASSVAGQAQETQYF.